This T cell receptor beta chain was recovered during a study of CD8 T cells in Susac syndrome (dated by TCRdb to between 2018 and 2021). With respect to the entire study: Whether CD8+ T cell activation and differentiation in Susac syndrome was antigen driven was tested using repertoire sequencing. The clonality of the CD8+ T cell repertoire was compared across 12 healthy donors, roughly 14 Susac syndrome patients and under 18 multiple sclerosis patients. Study-wide conclusions, independent of this receptor: The TCR sequencing and HLA analysis was acknowledged to have included a relatively small number of individuals.

RNA was extracted using the RNeasy kit, and roughly 0.5 to 1 microgram was reverse transcribed with random hexamers. The immunoSEQ multiplex PCR assay, which covers 54 Vbeta and 13 Jbeta segments, was used to amplify TCR beta CDR3 regions. PCR amplification bias was corrected by using a synthetic template baseline for primer optimization and computational correction. In the paper's pipeline: Only productive sequences were kept, with reads annotated to V, D and J genes according to IMGT and analyzed in immunoSEQ Analyzer. Clonality was computed as one minus Shannon entropy normalized by log2 of the number of productive unique sequences. For each patient and control, public and private clones were evaluated within the 100 most prevalent clones. Susac-specific clones were defined as absent from healthy and MS cohorts, 800 to 1,200 published viral clones and other ImmuneACCESS disease sequences. The public sequencing data were trimmed at Q25 with fastp and processed into clonotypes with MiXCR by TCRdb, which kept only in-frame beta chains. CDR3 protein sequences are deduplicated, and each keeps its most common genes and DNA. These V and J calls are TCRdb output, not the study's own analysis. The sample table contains 250,000 to 300,000 distinct CDR3 sequences; only one count was recorded for about nine tenths of them. The top ten clonotypes cover roughly 0.17% of the sample.

High-throughput TCR beta sequencing profiled peripheral blood CD8+ and CD4+ T cells from healthy donors, Susac syndrome patients and multiple sclerosis patients. The multiple sclerosis controls were treatment-naive patients whose relapsing-remitting disease, either stable or active, fulfilled the revised McDonald criteria. Bulk CD8+ and CD4+ T cells were purified by magnetic negative isolation, while CD8+ TEMRA cells were enriched using FACS. Blood was collected in EDTA tubes and processed within 24 hours, with PBMCs isolated through density gradient centrifugation. PBMCs intended for TCR sequencing were cryopreserved in liquid nitrogen and thawed later in a water bath at 37 degrees C. The sorted or isolated CD4+, CD8+ and CD8+ TEMRA cells had a purity of 90% or higher. V and J lose 0 bases and 2 bases, and a span of 13 bases separates them. CDR1 is given as LGHNA and CDR2 as YSLEER, both from the germline V gene. There are 16 amino acids in the CDR3, from cysteine to phenylalanine inclusive. Here the CDR3 DNA is all that survives: 48 bases in frame from base 1.

The count of this clonotype is one. Its target antigen remains unknown. Within one base of it there is no much larger clone, and no base qualities were kept. On its own, one read is weak support. The receptor was isolated from a human donor with multiple sclerosis. The rearranged segments are TRBV4-3 and TRBJ1-2; the D gene is possibly TRBD1, with 5 bases matching. Specimen: CD8+ T cells from PBMCs. The DNA sequence follows: TGCGCCAGCAGCCAAGATGAGGCAGGGCTCAACTATGGCTACACCTTC. Translated, it reads CASSQDEAGLNYGYTF.